This entry lists 3 T cell receptor beta chains sequenced from one sample in a study of blood T cell repertoires in COVID-19. TCRdb's copy holds only in-frame clones and misses some; the assay was immunoSEQ multiplex PCR. This table holds 65,000 to 85,000 clones, 78% found once. The sequenced material came from peripheral blood. Every receptor here comes from a human donor in a cohort sampled during active COVID-19.

In its sample, this clone was seen a few times. The V gene is TRBV27, the J gene TRBJ1-2; 10 nucleotides align to TRBD1. The V segment lost 6 bases and the J segment 8 bases; nucleotides outside the gene matches: 12. The CDR3 has 15 residues. The germline V gene has CDR1 MNHEY and CDR2 SMNVEV (reference sequence). The CDR3 nucleotides are TGTGCCAGCAGCAACCTTAGACAGGGGGCGAGGGGCTACACCTTC. The encoded protein is CASSNLRQGARGYTF.

The chain has TRBV27 and TRBJ1-2; the D is unclear. CDR1 MNHEY and CDR2 SMNVEV come from the germline V gene (reference sequence). V lost 0 bases to trimming and J lost 5 bases, with 7 bases between them. The CDR3 is made up of 13 amino acids. Written as DNA, the CDR3 is TGTGCCAGCAGTTTATCCGGACTTTATGGCTACACCTTC. It translates to CASSLSGLYGYTF.

The chain is built from TRBV7-6 and TRBJ1-4; D not resolved. Germline CDR1 and CDR2: SGHVS and FNYEAQ. This CDR3 has 15 amino acids. The V end was cut by 5 bases, the J end by 0 bases, with 10 bases between. The CDR3 spells CASSLRRATNEKLFF. CDR3 nucleotide sequence: TGTGCCAGCAGCCTTCGACGGGCAACTAATGAAAAACTGTTTTTT.